The present TCR beta chain was sequenced within a study of T cells in Graves' hyperthyroidism and ophthalmopathy. General study findings and limits: Model predictions of ophthalmopathy came a median approximately 6 months before onset. Within blood appeared most thyroid clonotypes that had expanded above 0.001.

RNA transcripts provided the source from which TCR beta CDR3 regions were amplified. HTBI primers drove first-round RT-PCR of the TCR CDR3. TCRdb re-analysed the multiplex PCR reads in MiXCR, keeping a single row per CDR3 protein. The data show fewer than 450,000 distinct CDR3 sequences, with about 18% seen just once and 40% held by the top ten. As to this clonotype: Its antigen remains unidentified.

Looked up from germline, CDR1 is DFQATT and CDR2 is SNEGSKA (reference sequence). This CDR3 is 13 amino acids long. V was shortened by 6 bases and J by 4 bases, with 13 bases between the two germline ends. Duration under 3 months, a NOSPECS grade of at least 4, and a Clinical Activity Score of at least 3 characterized the ophthalmopathy patients. Clinicians diagnosed patients from clinical symptoms, serum thyroxine and TRAb, thyroid ultrasound and orbital computed tomography. The chain is built from TRBV20-1 and TRBJ2-1; possibly TRBD2 for D (7 bases). Sequencing was done on a sample of blood. The TCR was taken from a man between 18 and 35 years old with Graves' ophthalmopathy. The CDR3 DNA reads as TGCAGTGCCCCCGGGGGGCCTTACAATGAGCAGTTCTTC. Protein sequence: CSAPGGPYNEQFF.